These 17 T cell receptor beta chains were all obtained from the same sample, sequenced in a study of beta chain features in type 1 diabetes. Study results and caveats: Type 1 diabetes patients had moderately but significantly shorter TCRB CDR3s in all four CD4+ subsets.

cDNA synthesis used the whole RNA isolate, giving expressed TCRB sequences. Method: immunoSEQ multiplex PCR; TCRdb's copy keeps in-frame clones and lacks some. Here the sample spans around 70,000 clones, almost 50% being singletons. These receptors' antigens are unknown. Sequencing was performed on central memory CD4+ T cells from blood. The receptors were gathered from a man aged 25 to 45 with type 1 diabetes.

This clone was observed a handful of times. This chain connects TRBV5-4 to TRBJ2-3, with D perhaps TRBD2 (5 bases). The CDR3 is 15 residues long. The V end lost 2 bases, the J end lost 2 bases, and 12 bases lay between the germline ends. Germline V gene lookup returns CDR1 SGHNT and CDR2 YYREEE (reference sequence). DNA for the CDR3: TGTGCCAGCAGCTTCGGAAGCGGAATCACAGATACGCAGTATTTT. Amino acid sequence: CASSFGSGITDTQYF.

The chain combines TRBV5-4 with TRBJ1-1; TRBD1 agrees at 7 bases. V shed 5 bases and J 1 base; nucleotides not matched to a gene: 5. The CDR3 consists of 14 residues. Germline V CDR1 and CDR2: SGHNT, YYREEE (reference sequence). Here the CDR3 reads CASSSGQRNTEAFF. The CDR3 region has the DNA TGTGCCAGCAGTTCGGGACAGAGGAACACTGAAGCTTTCTTT.

The chain has TRBV30 and TRBJ2-7; 7 nucleotides align to TRBD2. The tail of the sequence fits TRBJ2-1 better, so the J call may be wrong. This CDR3 has 15 amino acids. The germline V gene has CDR1 GTSNPN and CDR2 SVGIG (reference sequence). CDR3 sequence: CAGLVVSSGQNEQFF. Written as DNA, the CDR3 is TGTGCCGGACTAGTTGTAAGCTCTGGCCAGAATGAGCAGTTCTTC.

This chain joins TRBV5-4 and TRBJ2-3; 7 nucleotides align to TRBD1. This CDR3 spans 12 amino acids. In germline, CDR1 is SGHNT, CDR2 YYREEE (reference sequence). J gave up 8 bases and V 4 bases, and 4 bases lay outside the gene matches. The CDR3 sequence is CASSQTGSTQYF. DNA for the CDR3: TGTGCCAGCAGCCAGACAGGGAGTACGCAGTATTTT.

This chain joins TRBV5-4 and TRBJ2-5; 7 bases align to TRBD1. The ends lost 2 bases at V and 2 bases at J; junction bases unmatched: 3. The CDR3 has 14 residues. Germline V gene sequence: CDR1 SGHNT, CDR2 YYREEE (reference sequence). CDR3 region: CASSFGTAQETQYF. DNA of the CDR3: TGTGCCAGCAGCTTCGGGACAGCTCAAGAGACCCAGTACTTC.

This clone was detected only a few times. In nucleotides, the CDR3 is TGCGCCAGCAGCCACCCAAAGAGTTATGGGCTAGCGGGAGGCCCCGACCACAATGAGCAGTTCTTC. Translation: CASSHPKSYGLAGGPDHNEQFF. The V gene is TRBV5-1, the J gene TRBJ2-1; TRBD2 matches 11 bases. With V trimmed by 4 bases and J by 5 bases, 26 bases remained unmatched. The CDR3 totals 22 residues. Germline CDR1 and CDR2: SGHRS and YFSETQ.

The sample holds one count of this clone. The chain employs TRBV25-1 and TRBJ1-6; 7 nucleotides match TRBD1. CDR3 length: 16 amino acids. Trimming at V came to 6 bases and at J to 7 bases, leaving 12 bases not matched to a gene. CDR1 and CDR2 (germline): MGHDK, SYGVNS. CDR3 nucleotides: TGTGCCAGCAGCTCCCCTAACAGGGGTGGCAATTCACCCCTCCACTTT. Amino acid sequence: CASSSPNRGGNSPLHF. Complete variable domain (other parts from reference TRBV25-1 and TRBJ1-6): EADIYQTPRYLVIGTGKKITLECSQTMGHDKMYWYQQDPGMELHLIHYSYGVNSTEKGDLSSESTVSRIRTEHFPLTLESARPSHTSQYLCASSSPNRGGNSPLHFGNGTRLTVT.

This clone came up a few times. The V call is TRBV7-2, the J call TRBJ2-4; 7 positions agree with TRBD2. Germline CDR1 and CDR2: SGHTA and FQGNSA. The junction had 6 bases not matched to a gene; V was cut back by 8 bases and J by 8 bases. The CDR3 spans 12 residues. The CDR3 loop is CASGRGGDIQYF. The CDR3 DNA is TGTGCCAGCGGGAGGGGAGGGGACATTCAGTACTTC.

This clone occurred a few times. The chain recombines TRBV4-2 with TRBJ2-2; 9 bases match TRBD1. The CDR3 is 17 amino acids. The ends lost 4 bases at V and 2 bases at J; junction bases unmatched: 8. Germline-derived CDR1 and CDR2 are LGHNA and YNFKEQ. CDR3 sequence: CASSPSAGQGNTGELFF. The CDR3 DNA reads as TGTGCCAGCAGCCCTTCCGCGGGACAGGGAAACACCGGGGAGCTGTTTTTT.

In this sample, this clone turned up a few times. The chain employs TRBV18 and TRBJ2-2; D not resolved. The V and J ends lost 2 bases and 1 base respectively, with 5 bases between them. The CDR3 spans 14 residues. Germline loops: CDR1 KGHSH, CDR2 LQKENI. CDR3 DNA: TGTGCCAGCTCACCAGTTCAGAACACCGGGGAGCTGTTTTTT. Its translation: CASSPVQNTGELFF.

This chain connects TRBV4-1 to TRBJ1-2; no clear D. Trimming cost V 1 base and J 2 bases, with 8 bases left between them. This CDR3 spans 14 amino acids. Germline V gives CDR1 MGHRA, CDR2 YSYEKL. The CDR3 nucleotides are TGCGCCAGCAGCCAAGCGAGGAGGAACTATGGCTACACCTTC. Translating it yields CASSQARRNYGYTF.

The rearrangement uses TRBV19 and TRBJ1-5, with D unresolved. The CDR3 loop spans 15 amino acids. Germline assignment: CDR1 LNHDA and CDR2 SQIVND (reference sequence). V was pared by 4 bases and J by 0 bases, with 10 bases between. The CDR3 coding sequence is TGTGCCAGTAGTAGAGGGCTCCCTAGCAATCAGCCCCAGCATTTT. It encodes CASSRGLPSNQPQHF. The entire variable domain, with the rest obtained from reference TRBV19 and TRBJ1-5, is as follows: DGGITQSPKYLFRKEGQNVTLSCEQNLNHDAMYWYRQDPGQGLRLIYYSQIVNDFQKGDIAEGYSVSREKKESFPLTVTSAQKNPTAFYLCASSRGLPSNQPQHFGDGTRLSIL.

The chain combines TRBV2 with TRBJ1-5, with D tentatively TRBD1 (5 bases). CDR1 SNHLY and CDR2 FYNNEI come from the germline V gene. The V and J ends lost 4 bases and 6 bases respectively, with 13 bases between them. The CDR3 spans 14 residues. CDR3: CASSVKGLGQPQHF. CDR3 nucleotides: TGTGCCAGCAGTGTGAAGGGGTTGGGTCAGCCCCAGCATTTT.

This chain uses TRBV4-1 with TRBJ1-1, with TRBD1 identical over 9 bases. The germline gives CDR1 MGHRA, CDR2 YSYEKL. The CDR3 consists of 17 residues. The trim removed 6 bases at V and 2 bases at J, leaving 13 bases unmatched. As DNA, the CDR3 is TGCGCCAGCAGGTCGGGACAGGGTAGGCGGGTTAACACTGAAGCTTTCTTT. Translated, it gives CASRSGQGRRVNTEAFF.

Only a few counts were recorded for this clone. V usage is TRBV7-9 and J usage is TRBJ2-3; D is ambiguous. The CDR3 is 14 amino acids. V was cut by 3 bases and J by 1 base, with 8 bases left in between. From germline, CDR1 is SEHNR and CDR2 FQNEAQ (reference sequence). In DNA form, the CDR3 reads TGTGCCAGCAGCTTGCGGTGGGGCACAGATACGCAGTATTTT. As protein: CASSLRWGTDTQYF.

This clone showed up just a few times. The chain has TRBV7-2 and TRBJ1-2, with TRBD1 as a possible D gene (6 bases). Per the germline V gene, CDR1 is SGHTA and CDR2 is FQGNSA. Trimming took off 1 base at V and 4 bases at J, with 13 bases between the two ends. The CDR3 extends over 15 amino acids. The CDR3 spells CASSLVYGTSYGYTF. The CDR3, as DNA: TGTGCCAGCAGCTTAGTGTATGGGACAAGCTATGGCTACACCTTC.

This sequence joins TRBV30 and TRBJ2-1; 9 positions match TRBD2. CDR3 length equals 14 residues. Germline CDR1 reads GTSNPN; CDR2 reads SVGIG (reference sequence). V dropped 7 bases and J dropped 4; count of bases not matched to a gene: 8. The CDR3 loop reads CAFAAGGLYNEQFF. The CDR3 nucleotides are TGTGCCTTCGCAGCGGGGGGCCTATACAATGAGCAGTTCTTC.